The present T cell receptor beta chain was sequenced within a study of T cell responses to AZD1222 COVID-19 vaccine. Study conclusions and caveats: Donors in the cohort were predominantly white British and more often female, and clonal diversity was possibly underestimated. Nearly half of spike-specific TCRs reportedly go after variant regions that carry no mutations. There were repertoire samples only from the period after the peak T cell response. Among vaccine-associated CD4 TCRs, coverage spanned spike, with dominance at 160-218 and 743-854.

With 0 bases removed from V and 9 bases from J, the gap between germline ends came to 24 bases. Germline CDR1 and CDR2: LGHDT and YNNKEL (reference sequence). This CDR3 is 19 amino acids long. About this clone: What it recognizes is unknown.

Data came from immunoSEQ multiplex PCR; TCRdb stores just in-frame clones and leaves some out. The data contain fewer than 200,000 clones, 88% of them seen just once; the ten biggest clones take up about 0.49%. Sample: peripheral blood, taken on day 0 of AZD1222 vaccination. The V and J genes are TRBV3-1 (or the pseudogene TRBV3-2) and TRBJ1-6, with D possibly TRBD1 on 5 matching bases. This TCR derives from an adult in good health. DNA for the CDR3: TGTGCCAGCAGCCAAGATAGCTTCGGGGCCTTCCTTTTTGGTTCACCCCTCCACTTT. This sequence encodes CASSQDSFGAFLFGSPLHF.